The present TCR beta chain was sequenced within a study of T cell clusters in autoimmune cytopenias. TRB rearrangements were amplified by touch-down multiplex PCR with mixed TRB-A/B primers. Reprocessing the multiplex PCR reads, TCRdb reports a single entry for every CDR3 protein and omits DNA. This table lists about 9,500 distinct CDR3 sequences. Study outcomes and limitations: Clustering suggested that physiological T cell clusters were missing in primary autoimmune cytopenia patients. Compared with active autoimmune hepatitis patients, healthy donors showed roughly 2.7-fold more exclusive TRB clusters.

Comment on this clonotype: What it recognizes is unknown.

Germline CDR1 reads LNHNV; CDR2 reads YYDKDF (reference sequence). The CDR3 spans 16 residues. Each sample's input was around 250 ng genomic DNA, some 38,000 genome equivalents. The sequencing sample was made of peripheral blood. The chain combines TRBV15 with TRBJ2-4; TCRdb's D call, TRBD1, is unchecked because there is no DNA. The receptor's source is a human donor with an autoimmune cytopenia or autoimmune hepatitis (not recorded which). The CDR3 sequence is CATSSQATAGLNIQYF.